This T cell receptor beta chain was found in a study of T cell repertoires in cytomegalovirus infection. Study-level information: Through public TCR beta signatures, both CMV infection and matching HLA type were indicated.

TCRdb re-called the reads with MiXCR, one entry per CDR3 protein. The data hold some 180,000 distinct CDR3 sequences, with about 15% observed a single time. The sample holds a few counts of this clonotype. Antigen: not known. Germline-derived CDR1 and CDR2 are SGHDT and YYEEEE. Trimming removed 4 bases from V and 1 base from J; junction bases left unmatched: 13. The length of the CDR3 is 17 residues. General observations from the study: Clonotypes of TCR beta that were HLA-C-restricted and CMV-specific dominated the ex vivo response. The cumulative frequency of public TCR beta families identified carriers of CMV plus the relevant HLA.

The V call is TRBV5-6, the J call TRBJ1-2, with 7 bases aligning to TRBD1. The origin of this receptor is a human donor in good health (CMV status not recorded). Some clones in this sample may be carry-over from other donors' samples. The sequenced sample was CD8+ T cells from PBMCs. CDR3 DNA: TGTGCCAGCAGCCCGGATGGGACAGCTTCCCTTAACTATGGCTACACCTTC. This encodes CASSPDGTASLNYGYTF.